Below, 26 T cell receptor beta chains from the same sample are listed, as sequenced in a study of STAT5B mutations in CD4+ large granular lymphocyte leukemia. The method was immunoSEQ multiplex PCR; TCRdb's version includes in-frame clones alone and lacks a portion of them. The repertoire includes roughly 36,000 clones, approximately 90% of them detected once, and 0.97% sits in the top ten. The specimen was CD4+ T cells from blood buffy coats. All receptors derive from a human donor in good health.

This clone occurred once. The chain is built from TRBV7-2 and TRBJ2-3; 8 bases are a match to TRBD2. Trimming took 3 bases from V and 2 from J; bases not matched to a gene: 4. The CDR3 spans 15 residues. Looked up from germline, CDR1 is SGHTA and CDR2 is FQGNSA. Here the CDR3 DNA reads TGTGCCAGCAGCTTCCAAGGACTAGCCACAGATACGCAGTATTTT. Its translation: CASSFQGLATDTQYF.

The chain carries TRBV5-4 and TRBJ2-7; 8 bases are a match to TRBD1. Trimming removed 6 bases from V and 1 base from J; junction bases left unmatched: 9. The CDR3 consists of 15 residues. The germline V gene encodes CDR1 SGHNT and CDR2 YYREEE (reference sequence). The CDR3 nucleotides read TGTGCCAGCAACGACAGGGGACGAAGTTCCTACGAGCAGTACTTC. It codes for CASNDRGRSSYEQYF.

This chain connects TRBV10-1 to TRBJ2-7; D gene uncertain. V was shortened by 3 bases and J by 2 bases, with 20 bases between the two germline ends. There are 17 residues in the CDR3. Germline V gene sequence: CDR1 WNHNN, CDR2 SYGVQD (reference sequence). CDR3 coding DNA: TGCGCCAGCAGTGAACCCCTGGGTCCTACAAGGGCCTACGAGCAGTACTTC. This encodes CASSEPLGPTRAYEQYF.

The chain recombines TRBV18 with TRBJ2-1; D is unresolved. V shed 3 bases and J shed 8 bases, with 5 bases lying between them. From germline, CDR1 is KGHSH and CDR2 LQKENI. The CDR3 totals 11 residues. DNA for the CDR3: TGTGCCAGCTCACCTTTGGATGAGCAGTTCTTC. Protein: CASSPLDEQFF.

The V and J genes are TRBV5-6 and TRBJ2-7; 7 positions match TRBD2. Germline V gene lookup returns CDR1 SGHDT and CDR2 YYEEEE. Trimming at V came to 0 bases and at J to 0 bases, leaving 6 bases not matched to a gene. The CDR3 is 16 residues long. The CDR3 protein is CASSLVTGTTSYEQYF. DNA for the CDR3: TGTGCCAGCAGCTTGGTAACCGGGACTACCTCCTACGAGCAGTACTTC.

The chain combines TRBV9 with TRBJ2-3; D ambiguous. CDR1 is SGDLS, CDR2 YYNGEE, per germline. Trimming took 0 bases from V and 2 from J, leaving 10 bases between them. The CDR3 length is 15 residues. CDR3 bases: TGTGCCAGCAGCGTAGGTCGGGTAAACACAGATACGCAGTATTTT. Translated: CASSVGRVNTDTQYF.

This chain connects TRBV29-1 to TRBJ2-3; no clear D. CDR1 SQVTM and CDR2 ANQGSEA come from the germline V gene. The CDR3 has 12 residues. The ends were cut back, 6 bases at V and 2 bases at J, with 9 bases in the middle. The CDR3 DNA sequence: TGCAGCGTCGCCCAGGCCACAGATACGCAGTATTTT. Translation: CSVAQATDTQYF.

The V and J genes are TRBV6-4 and TRBJ2-3; 8 bases line up with TRBD2. V lost 0 bases, J lost 1 base, and 3 bases stayed unmatched. The V gene's germline CDR1 is MRHNA and CDR2 SNTAGT. This CDR3 is 16 amino acids long. CDR3 nucleotides: TGTGCCAGCAGTGACTCCCCAGCGGGGGGCACAGATACGCAGTATTTT. Protein sequence: CASSDSPAGGTDTQYF.

V usage is TRBV5-5 and J usage is TRBJ2-7; D is unclear. The V gene's germline CDR1 is SGHKS and CDR2 YYEKEE (reference sequence). V dropped 5 bases and J dropped 4 bases, with 7 bases sitting between them. CDR3 length: 11 residues. The DNA for the CDR3 is TGTGCCAGCAGTAAGAGTTACGAGCAGTACTTC. Encoded protein: CASSKSYEQYF.

This chain joins TRBV29-1 and TRBJ1-3; no reliable D call. The CDR3 spans 13 residues. Germline V gene data show CDR1 as SQVTM and CDR2 as ANQGSEA. Trimming left V 5 bases short and J 0 bases short, with 8 bases between. CDR3 protein: CSVSQGSGNTIYF. The CDR3 DNA reads as TGCAGCGTTAGTCAAGGCTCTGGAAACACCATATATTTT.

This rearrangement joins TRBV6-6 to TRBJ1-4; D is uncertain. The ends were cut back, 3 bases at V and 8 bases at J, with 7 bases in the middle. Germline CDR1 is MNHNY and CDR2 is SVGAGI (reference sequence). The CDR3 runs to 12 residues. Written as DNA, the CDR3 is TGTGCCAGCAGTTATCGTCGCGAAAAACTGTTTTTT. This sequence encodes CASSYRREKLFF.

The chain uses TRBV19 and TRBJ2-2; the D call may be TRBD1 or TRBD2 (5 bases each). V dropped 7 bases and J dropped 5 bases, with 23 bases sitting between them. This CDR3 region has 17 residues. The V gene's germline CDR1 is LNHDA and CDR2 SQIVND (reference sequence). The CDR3 is CASTERQGGGKTGELFF. The CDR3 DNA follows: TGTGCCAGTACCGAGCGGCAGGGCGGCGGAAAGACCGGGGAGCTGTTTTTT.

This sequence joins TRBV10-1 and TRBJ2-7, with a tentative D call TRBD1 (6 bases). V lost 0 bases and J 6 bases, leaving 12 bases between the germline ends. The germline V gene has CDR1 WNHNN and CDR2 SYGVQD (reference sequence). This CDR3 spans 14 amino acids. The CDR3 spells CASSESGAQSEQYF. CDR3 nucleotides: TGCGCCAGCAGTGAGTCGGGGGCGCAGTCCGAGCAGTACTTC.

The V call is TRBV7-2, the J call TRBJ1-1; D remains ambiguous. The CDR3 is 12 residues long. Trimming shortened V by 4 bases and J by 1 base, and 4 bases separated the two germline ends. Germline lookup yields CDR1 SGHTA and CDR2 FQGNSA. The CDR3 loop reads CASSSANTEAFF. For the CDR3, the DNA is TGTGCCAGCAGCTCAGCGAACACTGAAGCTTTCTTT.

This chain uses TRBV28 with TRBJ1-2; maybe TRBD1 (5 bases). The CDR3 totals 14 residues. CDR1 MDHEN and CDR2 SYDVKM come from the germline V gene. The ends were cut back, 5 bases at V and 5 bases at J, with 15 bases in the middle. CDR3 sequence: CASSGRGGPYGYTF. The CDR3 bases are TGTGCCAGCAGTGGACGGGGCGGTCCTTATGGCTACACCTTC.

The chain joins TRBV7-2 to TRBJ1-6, with D possibly being TRBD1 (6 bases). V lost 4 bases, J lost 9 bases, and 16 bases lay in between. CDR1 SGHTA and CDR2 FQGNSA come from the germline V gene. There are 15 residues in the CDR3. The CDR3 DNA reads as TGTGCCAGCAGCTCCAGGGGAGGGTCCTCTTCACCCCTCCACTTT. This gives the protein CASSSRGGSSSPLHF.

The chain recombines TRBV7-9 with TRBJ2-5, with D hard to call. V was shortened by 3 bases and J by 5 bases, with 4 bases between the two germline ends. CDR3 length: 11 residues. Germline loops: CDR1 SEHNR, CDR2 FQNEAQ (reference sequence). CDR3 sequence reads: CASSFLETQYF. The CDR3 DNA is TGTGCCAGCAGCTTCCTCGAGACCCAGTACTTC.

The chain employs TRBV4-1 and TRBJ1-5; D gene unclear. The CDR3 totals 14 residues. CDR1 is MGHRA and CDR2 is YSYEKL in the germline V gene. Trimming left V 0 bases short and J 6 bases short, with 9 bases between. The CDR3 nucleotides are TGCGCCAGCAGCCAAGATGGGCGAACTCAGCCCCAGCATTTT. Protein: CASSQDGRTQPQHF.

The CDR3 nucleotides read TGTGCCATCAGGGGAATCGGGGGTTGGGGCTACACCTTC. Encoded protein: CAIRGIGGWGYTF. This sequence joins TRBV10-3 and TRBJ1-2; possibly TRBD1 for D (5 bases). This CDR3 is built from 13 residues. V was pared by 6 bases and J by 8 bases, with 16 bases between. Germline V gene lookup returns CDR1 ENHRY and CDR2 SYGVKD.

The rearrangement joins TRBV5-1 to TRBJ2-5; D uncertain. This CDR3 contains 14 residues. The germline V gene has CDR1 SGHRS and CDR2 YFSETQ. The ends were cut back, 3 bases at V and 2 bases at J, with 11 bases in the middle. CDR3 nucleotides: TGCGCCAGCAGCTCACGGGTCGGACAAGAGACCCAGTACTTC. Protein sequence: CASSSRVGQETQYF.

This chain connects TRBV6-6 to TRBJ2-3, with 12 bases aligning to TRBD1. The CDR3 has 15 amino acids. CDR1 and CDR2 from the germline V gene are MNHNY and SVGAGI (reference sequence). The V gene end was trimmed by 7 bases and the J gene end by 4 bases; junction bases not matched to a gene: 6. Written as DNA, the CDR3 is TGTGCCAGCATGAGGGGACAGGGGGCCTCAGATACGCAGTATTTT. Translation: CASMRGQGASDTQYF.

The chain carries TRBV7-9 and TRBJ1-5, with TRBD1 identical over 12 bases. V was clipped by 5 bases and J by 5 bases; unmatched bases: 4. The CDR3 sequence is 15 residues long. The germline V gene has CDR1 SEHNR and CDR2 FQNEAQ (reference sequence). CDR3 DNA sequence: TGTGCCAGCAGCCCGGGACAGGGGGCCGATCAGCCCCAGCATTTT. It encodes CASSPGQGADQPQHF.

CDR3 bases: TGTGCCAGCAGTGAAGGGACAGGGAGGGGAAACATTCAGTACTTC. Residues: CASSEGTGRGNIQYF. This chain uses TRBV6-1 with TRBJ2-4; tentatively, D is TRBD1 (8 bases). Trimming pared 1 base from V and 6 bases from J, leaving 13 bases between. The CDR3 length is 15 residues. Germline loops: CDR1 MNHNS, CDR2 SASEGT.

The genes are TRBV7-2 and TRBJ2-3, with 8 bases aligning to TRBD2. In germline, CDR1 is SGHTA, CDR2 FQGNSA. The junction had 9 bases not matched to a gene; V was cut back by 2 bases and J by 2 bases. The CDR3 totals 17 residues. CDR3 residues: CASSLRGGGRPTDTQYF. CDR3 coding DNA: TGTGCCAGCAGCTTAAGGGGAGGCGGGAGGCCCACAGATACGCAGTATTTT.

The chain carries TRBV11-3 and TRBJ1-2; D unresolved. The CDR3 is 18 amino acids. The germline V gene encodes CDR1 SGHNT and CDR2 YENEEA. V was shortened by 1 base and J by 0 bases, with 18 bases between the two germline ends. The CDR3 is CASSLGIERQPTNYGYTF. For the CDR3, the DNA is TGTGCCAGCAGCTTAGGAATTGAGCGCCAACCCACTAACTATGGCTACACCTTC.

J is TRBJ1-2 and V is TRBV10-1; D is unclear. CDR3 length: 12 residues. In germline, CDR1 is WNHNN, CDR2 SYGVQD (reference sequence). Trimming removed 9 bases at V and 2 bases at J, with 10 bases between. This CDR3 is CASPGVNYGYTF. CDR3 DNA sequence: TGCGCCAGTCCCGGGGTCAACTATGGCTACACCTTC.